This TCR beta chain was captured in a study of shared clonotypes between healthy human individuals. Trimming took off 5 bases at V and 2 bases at J, with 14 bases between the two ends. The CDR3 extends over 15 amino acids. Germline V gene lookup returns CDR1 SGHRS and CDR2 YFSETQ. The repertoire was sequenced with immunoSEQ multiplex PCR; TCRdb's copy has only in-frame clones and lacks some. Of approximately 1.4 million clones detected, around 98% appear once; the ten largest clones hold roughly 0.45%. A single count supports this clone. The sample consisted of naive CD4+ T cells sorted from blood. Subset of the sample: CD45RA+ positively selected. The chain carries TRBV5-1 and TRBJ1-3; a weak D match, TRBD1 (6 bases). The TCR originated in a man aged 30-40 years in good health. CDR3 nucleotides: TGCGCCAGCAGACCGAACGACAGGCCTGGAAACACCATATATTTT. It yields the protein CASRPNDRPGNTIYF.